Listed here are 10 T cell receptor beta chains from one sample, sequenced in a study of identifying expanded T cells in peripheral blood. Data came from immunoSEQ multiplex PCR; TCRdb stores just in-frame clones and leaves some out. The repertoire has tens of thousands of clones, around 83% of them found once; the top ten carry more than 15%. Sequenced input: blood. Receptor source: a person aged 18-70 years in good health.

CDR3 residues: CASAGWQTQYF. CDR3 nucleotide sequence: TGTGCCAGCGCAGGTTGGCAGACCCAGTACTTC. The chain uses TRBV13 and TRBJ2-5; D not certain. V lost 8 bases to trimming and J lost 6 bases, with 10 bases between them. CDR3 length equals 11 residues. From germline, CDR1 is PRHDT and CDR2 FYEKMQ (reference sequence).

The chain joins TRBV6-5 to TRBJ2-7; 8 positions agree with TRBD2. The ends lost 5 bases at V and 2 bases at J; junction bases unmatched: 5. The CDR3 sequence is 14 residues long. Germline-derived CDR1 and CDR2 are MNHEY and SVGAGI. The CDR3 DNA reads TGTGCCAGCAGTCGGTCGGGACTAGCCTACGAGCAGTACTTC. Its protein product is CASSRSGLAYEQYF.

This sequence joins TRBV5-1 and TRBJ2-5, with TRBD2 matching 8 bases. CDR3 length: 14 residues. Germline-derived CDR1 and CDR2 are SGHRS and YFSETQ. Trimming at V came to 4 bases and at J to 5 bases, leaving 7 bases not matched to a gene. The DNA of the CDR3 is TGCGCCAGCAGCCAAGAGGGACTAGTGGAGACCCAGTACTTC. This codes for CASSQEGLVETQYF. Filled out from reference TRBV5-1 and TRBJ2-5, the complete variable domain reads KAGVTQTPRYLIKTRGQQVTLSCSPISGHRSVSWYQQTPGQGLQFLFEYFSETQRNKGNFPGRFSGRQFSNSRSEMNVSTLELGDSALYLCASSQEGLVETQYFGPGTRLLVL.

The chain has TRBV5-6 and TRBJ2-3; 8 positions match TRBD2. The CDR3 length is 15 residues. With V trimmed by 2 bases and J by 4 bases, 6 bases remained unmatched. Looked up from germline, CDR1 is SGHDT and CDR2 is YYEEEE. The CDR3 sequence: CASSFPSGSADTQYF. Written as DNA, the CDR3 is TGTGCCAGCAGCTTCCCGAGCGGGAGCGCAGATACGCAGTATTTT.

The CDR3, as DNA: TGCGCCAGCAGAGAAAATTCGGATACGCAGTATTTT. Protein: CASRENSDTQYF. The chain combines TRBV5-1 with TRBJ2-3; no clear D. This CDR3 spans 12 amino acids. With 5 bases removed from V and 6 bases from J, the gap between germline ends came to 10 bases. CDR1 is SGHRS and CDR2 is YFSETQ in the germline V gene.

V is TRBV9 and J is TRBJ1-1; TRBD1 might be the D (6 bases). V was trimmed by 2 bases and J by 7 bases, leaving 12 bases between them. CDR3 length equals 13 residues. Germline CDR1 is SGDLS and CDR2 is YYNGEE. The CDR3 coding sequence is TGTGCCAGCAGCGTCGAAGGGGGGGTTGAAGCTTTCTTT. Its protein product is CASSVEGGVEAFF.

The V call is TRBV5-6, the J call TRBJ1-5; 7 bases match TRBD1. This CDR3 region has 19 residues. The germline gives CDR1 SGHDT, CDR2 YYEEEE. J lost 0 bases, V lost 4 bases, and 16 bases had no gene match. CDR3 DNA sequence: TGTGCCAGCAGCGTTCTCGGGACAGATGGACTTTATAGCAATCAGCCCCAGCATTTT. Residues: CASSVLGTDGLYSNQPQHF. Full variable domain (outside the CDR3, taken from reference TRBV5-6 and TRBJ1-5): DAGVTQSPTHLIKTRGQQVTLRCSPKSGHDTVSWYQQALGQGPQFIFQYYEEEERQRGNFPDRFSGHQFPNYSSELNVNALLLGDSALYLCASSVLGTDGLYSNQPQHFGDGTRLSIL.

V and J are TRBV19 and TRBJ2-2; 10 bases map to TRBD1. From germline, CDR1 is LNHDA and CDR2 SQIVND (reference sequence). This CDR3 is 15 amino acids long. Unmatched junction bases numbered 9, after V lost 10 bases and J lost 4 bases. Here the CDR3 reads CATHTTGGRTGELFF. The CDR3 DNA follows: TGTGCCACCCACACGACAGGGGGCCGCACCGGGGAGCTGTTTTTT.

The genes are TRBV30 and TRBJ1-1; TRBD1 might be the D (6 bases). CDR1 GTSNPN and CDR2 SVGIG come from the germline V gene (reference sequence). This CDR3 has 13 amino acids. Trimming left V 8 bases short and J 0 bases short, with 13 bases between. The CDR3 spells CAGTTGMNTEAFF. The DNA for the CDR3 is TGTGCCGGGACTACAGGGATGAACACTGAAGCTTTCTTT.

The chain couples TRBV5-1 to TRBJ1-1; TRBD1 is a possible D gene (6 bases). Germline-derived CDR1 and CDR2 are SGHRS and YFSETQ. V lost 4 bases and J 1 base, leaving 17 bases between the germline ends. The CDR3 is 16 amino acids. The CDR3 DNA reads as TGCGCCAGCAGCCGGACAGTAAGTGGTGGGAACACTGAAGCTTTCTTT. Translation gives CASSRTVSGGNTEAFF. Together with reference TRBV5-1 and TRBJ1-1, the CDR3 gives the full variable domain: KAGVTQTPRYLIKTRGQQVTLSCSPISGHRSVSWYQQTPGQGLQFLFEYFSETQRNKGNFPGRFSGRQFSNSRSEMNVSTLELGDSALYLCASSRTVSGGNTEAFFGQGTRLTVV.